This T cell receptor (beta chain) was recorded in a study of Graves' ophthalmopathy and Graves' hyperthyroidism. Study results and caveats: Most expanded clonotypes in thyroid above 0.001 frequency also showed up in blood. Separation of ophthalmopathy from stable hyperthyroidism was achieved by a 13-signature model, at approximately 87% sensitivity and roughly 81% specificity.

Using RNA transcripts, the TCR beta CDR3 regions were amplified. RT-PCR was first run with HTBI primers, then multiplex PCR in a second round. MiXCR was run by TCRdb on the multiplex PCR reads, yielding one entry per CDR3 protein. The sample lists hundreds of thousands of distinct CDR3 sequences; approximately 21% were seen once. This clonotype was seen repeatedly, ten times or more. Its antigen is as yet unknown. Germline V gene lookup returns CDR1 SGHAT and CDR2 FQNNGV. V lost 1 base to trimming and J lost 2 bases, with 9 bases between them. This CDR3 contains 14 residues. Hyperthyroidism patients had new diagnoses, durations under 2 months, and ages of 18 to 65. The authors isolated PBMCs from around 10 ml of fresh peripheral blood.

V usage is TRBV11-2 and J usage is TRBJ2-7; D not resolved. This TCR was recovered from a woman in her late teens or twenties with stable Graves' hyperthyroidism. Some clones in this sample may be carry-over from other donors' samples. Sequencing was performed on peripheral blood. CDR3 region: CASSLVSSAYEQYF. The CDR3 DNA is TGTGCCAGCAGCTTAGTTAGCAGCGCCTACGAGCAGTACTTC.